This T cell receptor beta chain was sequenced for a study of T cell clonotyping in hematopoietic cell transplantation. Remarks on this clone: Its antigen remains unknown.

There are 15 residues in the CDR3. Germline V lookup: CDR1 PRHDT, CDR2 FYEKMQ (reference sequence). Trimming took 3 bases from V and 4 from J; bases not matched to a gene: 7. Method: immunoSEQ multiplex PCR; TCRdb's copy keeps in-frame clones and lacks some. The repertoire holds about 12,000 clones, with about half as singletons. Study conclusions and caveats: Recipient TCR diversity dropped after transplant; expanded clonotypes rose from day 30 to 180. Higher Inverse Simpson Index values in graft donor and pretransplant recipient predicted broader posttransplant TCR diversity. Few recipient clonotypes overlapped donors; over 97% were de novo at given depth.

Sequenced sample: peripheral blood mononuclear cells. This rearrangement joins TRBV13 to TRBJ1-2; TRBD1 matches at 8 bases. This TCR derives from a man aged 50 to 59 in good health. Some clones in this sample may be carry-over from other donors' samples. The CDR3 loop reads CASSFSDRGSYGYTF. As DNA, the CDR3 is TGTGCCAGCAGCTTTTCTGACAGGGGCTCCTATGGCTACACCTTC. The full variable domain, its missing parts supplied by reference TRBV13 and TRBJ1-2, is AAGVIQSPRHLIKEKRETATLKCYPIPRHDTVYWYQQGPGQDPQFLISFYEKMQSDKGSIPDRFSAQQFSDYHSELNMSSLELGDSALYFCASSFSDRGSYGYTFGSGTRLTVV.